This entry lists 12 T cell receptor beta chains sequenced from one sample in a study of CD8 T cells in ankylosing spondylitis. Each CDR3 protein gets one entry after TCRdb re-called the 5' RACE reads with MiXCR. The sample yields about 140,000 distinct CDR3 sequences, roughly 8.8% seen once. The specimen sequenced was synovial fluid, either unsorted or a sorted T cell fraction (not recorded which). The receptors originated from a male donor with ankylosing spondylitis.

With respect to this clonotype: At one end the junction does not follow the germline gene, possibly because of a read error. The CDR3 bases are TGCAGTGCGTATCAAGCGGATACGCAGGATTTT. Encoded protein: CSAYQADTQDF. The genes are TRBV20-1 and TRBJ2-3; D is perhaps TRBD2 (5 bases). This CDR3 has 11 amino acids. Germline loops: CDR1 DFQATT, CDR2 SNEGSKA (reference sequence).

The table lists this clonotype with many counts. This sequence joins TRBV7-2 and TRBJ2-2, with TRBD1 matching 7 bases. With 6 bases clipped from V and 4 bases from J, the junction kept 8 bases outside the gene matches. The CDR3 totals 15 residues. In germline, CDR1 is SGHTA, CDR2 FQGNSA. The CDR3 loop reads CASRVAQGRTGELFF. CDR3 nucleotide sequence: TGTGCCAGCAGGGTAGCACAGGGGCGCACCGGGGAGCTGTTTTTT.

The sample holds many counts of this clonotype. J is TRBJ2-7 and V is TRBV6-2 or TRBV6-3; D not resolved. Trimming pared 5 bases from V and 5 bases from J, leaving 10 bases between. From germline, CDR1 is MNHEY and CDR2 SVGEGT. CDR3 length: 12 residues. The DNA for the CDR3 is TGTGCCAGCAGTCGAACAGTTAACGAGCAGTACTTC. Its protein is CASSRTVNEQYF.

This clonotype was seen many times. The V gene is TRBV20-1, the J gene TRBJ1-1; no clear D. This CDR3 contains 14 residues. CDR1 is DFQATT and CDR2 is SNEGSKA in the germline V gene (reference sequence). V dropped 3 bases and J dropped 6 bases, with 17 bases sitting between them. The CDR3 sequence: CSASPMGRSAEAFF. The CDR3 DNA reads TGCAGTGCTAGCCCGATGGGGAGGTCCGCTGAAGCTTTCTTT.

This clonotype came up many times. The CDR3 sequence: CASNRHREQYF. In nucleotides, the CDR3 is TGTGCCAGCAATCGTCACAGGGAGCAGTACTTC. V gene TRBV2 combines with J gene TRBJ2-7; D is perhaps TRBD1 (5 bases). This CDR3 is 11 amino acids long. Trimming cost V 7 bases and J 7 bases, with 11 bases left between them. From germline, CDR1 is SNHLY and CDR2 FYNNEI.

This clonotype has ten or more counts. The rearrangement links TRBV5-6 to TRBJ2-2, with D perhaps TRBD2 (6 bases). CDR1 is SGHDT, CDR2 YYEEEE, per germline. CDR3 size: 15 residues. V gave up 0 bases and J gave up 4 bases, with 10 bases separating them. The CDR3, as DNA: TGTGCCAGCAGCTTGGGACTAGTAGGCACCGGGGAGCTGTTTTTT. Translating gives CASSLGLVGTGELFF. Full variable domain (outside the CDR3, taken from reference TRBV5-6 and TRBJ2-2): DAGVTQSPTHLIKTRGQQVTLRCSPKSGHDTVSWYQQALGQGPQFIFQYYEEEERQRGNFPDRFSGHQFPNYSSELNVNALLLGDSALYLCASSLGLVGTGELFFGEGSRLTVL.

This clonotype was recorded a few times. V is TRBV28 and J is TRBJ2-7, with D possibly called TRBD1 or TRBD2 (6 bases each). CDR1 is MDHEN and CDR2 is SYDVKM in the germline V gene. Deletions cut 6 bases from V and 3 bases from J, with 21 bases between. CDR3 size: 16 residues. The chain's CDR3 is CASSLKGGRFNYEQYF. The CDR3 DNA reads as TGTGCCAGCAGCCTGAAGGGGGGCCGTTTTAACTACGAGCAGTACTTC.

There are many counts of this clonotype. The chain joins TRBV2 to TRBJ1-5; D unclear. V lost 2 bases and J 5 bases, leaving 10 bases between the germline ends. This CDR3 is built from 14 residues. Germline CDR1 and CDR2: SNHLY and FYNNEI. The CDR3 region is CASSERSSDQPQHF. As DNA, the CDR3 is TGTGCCAGCAGTGAACGGTCATCTGATCAGCCCCAGCATTTT.

The CDR3: CASSLSLFGNQPQHF. CDR3 DNA: TGTGCCAGCAGTTTAAGCCTGTTTGGGAATCAGCCCCAGCATTTT. This chain joins TRBV28 and TRBJ1-5; no firm D call. The V gene lost 2 bases and the J gene lost 4 bases, with 12 bases spanning the gap. This CDR3 comprises 15 residues. The germline CDR1 and CDR2 sequences are MDHEN and SYDVKM.

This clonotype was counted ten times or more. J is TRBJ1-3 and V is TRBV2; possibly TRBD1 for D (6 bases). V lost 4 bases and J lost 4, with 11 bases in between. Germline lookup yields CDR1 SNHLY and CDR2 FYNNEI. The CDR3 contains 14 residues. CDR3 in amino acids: CASSVQGSGNTIYF. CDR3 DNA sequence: TGTGCCAGCAGTGTACAGGGTAGCGGAAACACCATATATTTT.

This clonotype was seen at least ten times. CDR3 sequence (DNA): TGTGCCAGCAGCTTGCTGGCCAGTAGCAATCAGCCCCAGCATTTT. The encoded protein is CASSLLASSNQPQHF. This sequence joins TRBV7-2 and TRBJ1-5; D gene ambiguous. V lost 3 bases to trimming and J lost 0 bases, with 9 bases between them. Looked up from germline, CDR1 is SGHTA and CDR2 is FQGNSA. The CDR3 extends over 15 amino acids.

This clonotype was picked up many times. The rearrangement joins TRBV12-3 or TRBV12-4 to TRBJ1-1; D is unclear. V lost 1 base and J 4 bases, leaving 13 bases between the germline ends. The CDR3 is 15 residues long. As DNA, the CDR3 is TGTGCCAGCAGTTTAGAGGGTGGTTTCGGCACTGAAGCTTTCTTT. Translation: CASSLEGGFGTEAFF.